A single sample gave rise to the 6 T cell receptor beta chains below, sequenced in a study of early T cells in non-severe SARS-CoV-2 infection. In TCRdb, the 5' RACE reads were re-called with MiXCR into one record per CDR3 protein. The sample comprises some 96,000 distinct CDR3 sequences, under 15% of which are singletons, and about 5.5% rests with the top ten. Sequencing was performed on whole blood. The origin of the receptors is an adult who was a healthcare worker with PCR-confirmed SARS-CoV-2 infection or an uninfected control (not recorded which).

This clonotype has just a few counts. The rearrangement uses TRBV4-1 and TRBJ1-4; 7 bases agree with TRBD1. V dropped 4 bases and J dropped 8; count of bases not matched to a gene: 10. CDR1 is MGHRA, CDR2 YSYEKL, per germline. The CDR3 has 15 amino acids. The CDR3 DNA is TGCGCCAGCAGCCCGAAGAACAGGGGTGGCGAAAAACTGTTTTTT. It yields the protein CASSPKNRGGEKLFF.

The chain joins TRBV3-1 to TRBJ2-4, with 12 bases lining up with TRBD2. The CDR3 contains 17 residues. Germline CDR1 reads LGHDT; CDR2 reads YNNKEL (reference sequence). V lost 1 base and J lost 5; bases outside the gene matches: 6. The CDR3 DNA is TGTGCCAGCAGCCAAGTTACTAGCGGGGGGACTGAAAACATTCAGTACTTC. Protein: CASSQVTSGGTENIQYF.

This clonotype was counted between two and nine times. The chain recombines TRBV28 with TRBJ1-2, with a weak D call TRBD1 (6 bases). Germline CDR1 MDHEN, CDR2 SYDVKM. Deletions cut 3 bases from V and 4 bases from J, with 12 bases between. The CDR3 runs to 14 residues. The CDR3 region has the DNA TGTGCCAGCAGTTTGGGGGGCGCGGGCTATGGCTACACCTTC. Amino acids: CASSLGGAGYGYTF.

In this sample, this clonotype turned up many times. J is TRBJ2-7 and V is TRBV7-9, with 7 bases identical to TRBD2. Germline V lookup: CDR1 SEHNR, CDR2 FQNEAQ (reference sequence). V trimming: 5 bases; J trimming: 4 bases; junction bases outside the gene matches: 14. The CDR3 consists of 16 residues. The CDR3 DNA follows: TGTGCCAGCAGCCCGGGGGGACCGGGAGGTGTGTACGAGCAGTACTTC. Its protein is CASSPGGPGGVYEQYF.

Many counts were recorded for this clonotype. In DNA form, the CDR3 reads TGTGCCAGCAGTTACCAGAGGGCTACCTATGGCTACACCTTC. Amino acids: CASSYQRATYGYTF. The J gene is TRBJ1-2, the V gene TRBV12-3 or TRBV12-4; D not resolved. The CDR3 length is 14 residues. V lost 4 bases and J lost 4, with 13 bases in between.

This sequence joins TRBV7-2 and TRBJ2-3; tentatively, D is TRBD1 or TRBD2 (6 bases each). Trimming took off 5 bases at V and 0 bases at J, with 9 bases between the two ends. CDR1 SGHTA and CDR2 FQGNSA come from the germline V gene. The CDR3 extends over 14 amino acids. The CDR3, as DNA: TGTGCCAGCAGCATAGGGGGGAGCACAGATACGCAGTATTTT. It specifies CASSIGGSTDTQYF.